This is a list of T cell receptor beta chains from one sample in a study of kidney transplant recipient with SARS-CoV-2 infection. In TCRdb, the reads were re-called with MiXCR into one record per CDR3 protein. This sample has 200,000 to 300,000 distinct CDR3 sequences, with 25% to 30% found just once. Specimen: a blood sample, collected at baseline and on approximately day 120 from a kidney transplant recipient. The receptors stem from a male patient aged 30 to 39 who had COVID-19 and was a kidney transplant recipient. Some of the T cells may derive from the graft donor. CDR3s include the opening cysteine and the closing phenylalanine or tryptophan. Each record gives: clone size, V gene, D gene, J gene, CDR3 DNA, CDR3 protein. The D gene is left open where the match is weak. Where a row states a size, it is once, few, many or the class of an expanded clone; other rows omit it.

abundance: many; v_gene: TRBV3-1; d_gene: NA; j_gene: TRBJ1-1; CDR3nt: TGTGCCAGCAGCGGAAAGCGTCCCATTTCAATTCGCACTGAAGCTTTCTTT; CDR3aa: CASSGKRPISIRTEAFF
abundance: NA; v_gene: TRBV19; d_gene: NA; j_gene: TRBJ2-2; CDR3nt: TGTGCCAATAGTATTTTCGGACAAGTGAACACCGGGGAGCTGTTTTTT; CDR3aa: CANSIFGQVNTGELFF
abundance: many; v_gene: TRBV15; d_gene: TRBD2; j_gene: TRBJ2-1; CDR3nt: TGTGCCACCAGCAGAGGGAACCTAGCGGGAGGGCACAATGAGCAGTTCTTC; CDR3aa: CATSRGNLAGGHNEQFF
abundance: many; v_gene: TRBV28; d_gene: TRBD1; j_gene: TRBJ1-2; CDR3nt: TGTGCCAGCAGTCCCTTACAGGGGGCTTCTGGCTACACCTTC; CDR3aa: CASSPLQGASGYTF
abundance: many; v_gene: TRBV9; d_gene: NA; j_gene: TRBJ1-1; CDR3nt: TGTGCCAGCAGCGAGCAATCGGGACCGACGATCACTGAAGCTTTCTTT; CDR3aa: CASSEQSGPTITEAFF
abundance: NA; v_gene: TRBV25-1; d_gene: NA; j_gene: TRBJ1-4; CDR3nt: TGTGCCAGCAGTACTCTAAGGGACCTTAGGGGGGGTTTTGAAGCAACTAATGAAAAACTGTTTTTT; CDR3aa: CASSTLRDLRGGFEATNEKLFF
abundance: many; v_gene: TRBV7-7; d_gene: NA; j_gene: TRBJ1-2; CDR3nt: TGTGCCAGCAGCATTTCAACTAAGTGCCGAAAGACCTATGGCTACACCTTC; CDR3aa: CASSISTKCRKTYGYTF
abundance: NA; v_gene: TRBV11-2; d_gene: NA; j_gene: TRBJ2-1; CDR3nt: TGTGCCAGCAGCTCTTTGCGCCCGAGAGGGAATGAGCAGTTCTTC; CDR3aa: CASSSLRPRGNEQFF
abundance: many; v_gene: TRBV10-2; d_gene: NA; j_gene: TRBJ1-2; CDR3nt: TGCGCCAGCATTTTAAAAGGCACTTCTAGAAAGACCTATGGCTACACCTTC; CDR3aa: CASILKGTSRKTYGYTF
abundance: NA; v_gene: TRBV4-1; d_gene: NA; j_gene: TRBJ2-1; CDR3nt: TGCGCCAGCAGCCATCCCGACAGGATCAATGAGCAGTTCTTC; CDR3aa: CASSHPDRINEQFF
abundance: many; v_gene: TRBV12-5; d_gene: NA; j_gene: TRBJ1-2; CDR3nt: TGTGCTAGTGGTTGGACACTTTTGCAGGGAAAGACCTATGGCTACACCTTC; CDR3aa: CASGWTLLQGKTYGYTF
abundance: many; v_gene: TRBV7-5; d_gene: NA; j_gene: TRBJ1-2; CDR3nt: NA; CDR3aa: CISVPETAVEVGKTYGYTF
abundance: many; v_gene: TRBV3-1; d_gene: NA; j_gene: TRBJ1-2; CDR3nt: TGTGCCAGCAGCCTGCTATCCACCCTTCGAAAGACCTATGGCTACACCTTC; CDR3aa: CASSLLSTLRKTYGYTF
abundance: many; v_gene: TRBV5-6; d_gene: NA; j_gene: TRBJ1-1; CDR3nt: TGTGCCAGCAGCTTGACCGGGACAAAGGTCACTGAAGCTTTCTTT; CDR3aa: CASSLTGTKVTEAFF
abundance: many; v_gene: TRBV4-1; d_gene: NA; j_gene: TRBJ2-7; CDR3nt: TGCGCCAGCATAGGACACATTTTAGAGTCCTACGAGCAGTACTTC; CDR3aa: CASIGHILESYEQYF
abundance: many; v_gene: TRBV5-8; d_gene: NA; j_gene: TRBJ2-5; CDR3nt: TGTGCCAGCGATCGAGCAAGGTTGACCCAGTACTTC; CDR3aa: CASDRARLTQYF
abundance: many; v_gene: TRBV29-1; d_gene: NA; j_gene: TRBJ2-1; CDR3nt: TGCAGCGTTGTCGCGACAGGCCTGGGCAATGAGCAGTTCTTC; CDR3aa: CSVVATGLGNEQFF
abundance: many; v_gene: TRBV2; d_gene: NA; j_gene: TRBJ1-1; CDR3nt: TGTGCCAGCAGTGCTCTCCAGATGAACACTGAAGCTTTCTTT; CDR3aa: CASSALQMNTEAFF
abundance: many; v_gene: TRBV11-3; d_gene: TRBD1; j_gene: TRBJ2-3; CDR3nt: TGTGCCAGCAGCCTAAGGGGACAGCTATTCACAGATACGCAGTATTTT; CDR3aa: CASSLRGQLFTDTQYF
abundance: NA; v_gene: TRBV20-1; d_gene: NA; j_gene: TRBJ2-5; CDR3nt: TGCAGTGCCCGACCCGGAAACCAAGAGACCCAGTACTTC; CDR3aa: CSARPGNQETQYF
abundance: many; v_gene: TRBV4-3; d_gene: NA; j_gene: TRBJ1-2; CDR3nt: TGCGCCAGCAGCTATCTTGGAGGACGTCGAAAGACCTATGGCTACACCTTC; CDR3aa: CASSYLGGRRKTYGYTF
abundance: few; v_gene: TRBV5-1; d_gene: NA; j_gene: TRBJ1-1; CDR3nt: TGCGCCAGCAGCCTTAATTTACGGATGATGAACATTGAAGCTTTCTTT; CDR3aa: CASSLNLRMMNIEAFF
abundance: NA; v_gene: TRBV12-5; d_gene: NA; j_gene: TRBJ2-3; CDR3nt: TGTGCTAGTGGTTCATCTCGTGGCGGGGTGAGCACAGATACGCAGTATTTT; CDR3aa: CASGSSRGGVSTDTQYF